Listed below are T cell receptor beta chains from one sample, sequenced in a study of cytomegalovirus exposure and HLA in healthy donors. This table comes from immunoSEQ multiplex PCR, and its TCRdb copy is limited to in-frame clones, with some not included. The sample yields 100,000 to 150,000 clones, 78% seen once. Sequenced: PBMCs. The source is a man in his forties in good health and CMV-seronegative. The CDR3 runs from the conserved cysteine through the conserved F or W. D genes are given only for firm matches. Some rows have no size entry. The others give once, few or many, or a class for an expanded clone.

CDR3aa	CDR3nt	v_gene	abundance	j_gene	d_gene
CASRAGTGGIYEQYF	TGTGCCAGCAGAGCCGGGACAGGGGGCATCTACGAGCAGTACTTC	TRBV7-9	-	TRBJ2-7	TRBD1
CASSQGLGVSLYEQYF	TGTGCCAGCAGCCAAGGGCTAGGGGTTTCCCTCTACGAGCAGTACTTC	TRBV14	-	TRBJ2-7	-
CASSLAGGEQYF	TGTGCCAGCAGCTTAGCGGGAGGCGAGCAGTACTTC	TRBV11-3	-	TRBJ2-7	TRBD2
CASSPDSAQPQHF	TGCGCCAGCAGCCCGGACAGTGCTCAGCCCCAGCATTTT	TRBV5-1	-	TRBJ1-5	-
CASSPEVAGGYEAFF	TGCGCCAGCAGCCCGGAGGTAGCGGGGGGCTATGAAGCTTTCTTT	TRBV4-3	-	TRBJ1-1	-
CASSQGLNPSSPLHF	TGTGCCAGCAGCCAGGGACTCAACCCTAGCTCACCCCTCCACTTT	TRBV4-2	-	TRBJ1-6	-
CAIMGPGADGYTF	TGTGCCATCATGGGTCCGGGTGCGGATGGCTACACCTTC	TRBV10-3	once	TRBJ1-2	-
CASSYRDRSQETQYF	TGTGCCAGCAGTTACAGGGACAGGAGTCAAGAGACCCAGTACTTC	TRBV6-6	few	TRBJ2-5	TRBD1
CASSLLGGRRGNTIYF	TGTGCCAGCAGCTTGCTAGGGGGAAGAAGAGGAAACACCATATATTTT	TRBV5-6	-	TRBJ1-3	-
CASSLDYRENQPQHF	TGCGCCAGCAGCCTCGATTACAGGGAAAATCAGCCCCAGCATTTT	TRBV4-3	-	TRBJ1-5	-
CASSLYRGGKSEQYF	TGTGCCAGCAGTTTATACAGGGGGGGAAAATCCGAGCAGTACTTC	TRBV28	once	TRBJ2-7	-
CASSLTTGRNDYGYTF	TGTGCCAGCAGCTTGACGACAGGGAGGAACGACTATGGCTACACCTTC	TRBV5-4	-	TRBJ1-2	TRBD1
CASSIWNTGELFF	TGTGCCAGTAGTATCTGGAACACCGGGGAGCTGTTTTTT	TRBV19	few	TRBJ2-2	-
CATDRGPGKPQHF	TGTGCCACCGACAGGGGCCCCGGGAAGCCCCAGCATTTT	TRBV28	-	TRBJ1-5	TRBD1
CASSLSGNEQFF	TGTGCCAGCAGCTTATCAGGAAATGAGCAGTTCTTC	TRBV7-3	-	TRBJ2-1	-
CASSLEATATYEQYF	TGTGCCAGCAGCCTCGAAGCGACAGCGACCTACGAGCAGTACTTC	TRBV7-2	-	TRBJ2-7	-
CASSQRQGVNSPLHF	TGTGCCAGCTCACAACGACAGGGAGTGAATTCACCCCTCCACTTT	TRBV18	-	TRBJ1-6	TRBD1
CSVGGIYGYTF	TGCAGCGTTGGAGGGATTTATGGCTACACCTTC	TRBV29-1	-	TRBJ1-2	-
CASASWVTGTRNYEQYF	TGTGCTAGTGCCTCTTGGGTCACCGGGACAAGAAATTACGAGCAGTACTTC	TRBV12-5	-	TRBJ2-7	-
CASSFGSSYEQYF	TGCGCCAGCAGCTTCGGGAGCTCCTACGAGCAGTACTTC	TRBV5-1	once	TRBJ2-7	-
CASSPPVAGAYEQYF	TGTGCCAGCTCACCACCGGTAGCGGGGGCCTACGAGCAGTACTTC	TRBV18	-	TRBJ2-7	TRBD2
CAIREQGPNSPLHF	TGTGCCATCAGAGAACAGGGGCCGAATTCACCCCTCCACTTT	TRBV10-3	-	TRBJ1-6	TRBD1
CASSRDAQGAVNSPLHF	TGTGCCAGCAGCCGAGACGCCCAGGGGGCCGTGAATTCACCCCTCCACTTT	TRBV7-2	few	TRBJ1-6	TRBD1
CASSLDSNQETQYF	TGCGCCAGCAGCTTGGACTCAAACCAAGAGACCCAGTACTTC	TRBV5-1	-	TRBJ2-5	-
CASSAGTLGEKLFF	TGTGCCAGCAGCGCGGGGACTCTAGGGGAAAAACTGTTTTTT	TRBV9	few	TRBJ1-4	-
CASSSGQGDEETQYF	TGTGCCAGCAGCTCAGGACAGGGTGACGAAGAGACCCAGTACTTC	TRBV11-2	-	TRBJ2-5	TRBD1
CASSVLHEQYF	TGTGCCAGCAGTGTACTACACGAGCAGTACTTC	TRBV2	-	TRBJ2-7	-
CATQAEYYEQYF	TGTGCCACACAGGCCGAATATTACGAGCAGTACTTC	TRBV11-2	few	TRBJ2-7	-
CASSRQGGFDTEAFF	TGTGCCAGCTCACGCCAGGGAGGATTTGACACTGAAGCTTTCTTT	TRBV18	-	TRBJ1-1	-